This T cell receptor (beta chain) was found in a study of CD8 T cells in Susac syndrome. In the case of this clonotype: The junction departs from germline at one end; a sequencing error may be responsible.

Per germline, CDR1 SGDLS and CDR2 YYNGEE. This CDR3 comprises 12 residues. The RNA, about 0.45 to 1 ug, was put through reverse transcription using random hexamers. TCRdb fed the immunoSEQ multiplex PCR reads into MiXCR, producing one record per CDR3 protein. This sample has 45,000 or so distinct CDR3 sequences, with roughly 93% found just once. The specimen sequenced was CD8+ T cells from PBMCs. The V call is TRBV9, the J call TRBJ1-1, with D possibly TRBD1 on 6 matching bases. The sequence came from a human donor in good health. The CDR3 reads CAATGTNTEVFF. The CDR3 DNA reads TGTGCCGCAACCGGGACAAACACTGAAGTTTTCTTT.